This TCR beta chain was retrieved from a study of shared clonotypes between healthy human individuals. CD8 cells regarded as naive lacked CD45RO, were positively chosen for CCR7, and omitted terminally differentiated effector memory CD45RA+ cells. Germline CDR1 MRHNA, CDR2 SNTAGT. V was trimmed by 3 bases and J by 3 bases, leaving 9 bases between them. This CDR3 region has 13 residues. Clones were read by immunoSEQ multiplex PCR, and TCRdb kept only the in-frame ones, dropping some. The profile shows about 2.2 million clones, 93% of them singletons. This clonotype originated in a man younger than 35 in good health. Some clones in this sample may be carry-over from other donors' samples. The sample consisted of naive CD8+ T cells from PBMCs. The chain couples TRBV6-4 to TRBJ2-7; TRBD1 might be the D (6 bases). The CDR3 DNA is TGTGCCAGCAGTGAAAAACAGGGCTACGAGCAGTACTTC. Translation gives CASSEKQGYEQYF.